This T cell receptor beta chain derives from a study of CD8 T cells in ankylosing spondylitis. Each CDR3 protein gets one entry after TCRdb re-called the 5' RACE reads with MiXCR. The sample gives about 210,000 distinct CDR3 sequences, more than 5.5% of which show up once; 13% to 15% is in the top ten. As regards this clonotype: Its antigen is undetermined.

Germline CDR1 reads DFQATT; CDR2 reads SNEGSKA (reference sequence). The CDR3 extends over 10 amino acids. V lost 8 bases to trimming and J lost 2 bases, with 6 bases between them. Study results and caveats: One TCR beta motif, made up of under ten highly homologous variants, appeared characteristic of ankylosing spondylitis blood.

The sequenced material came from blood, either unsorted or a sorted T cell fraction (not recorded which). This chain joins TRBV20-1 and TRBJ1-2; D gene ambiguous. This clonotype originated in a male donor with ankylosing spondylitis. In DNA form, the CDR3 reads TGCAGTACATGGAACTATGGCTACACCTTC. It translates to CSTWNYGYTF.